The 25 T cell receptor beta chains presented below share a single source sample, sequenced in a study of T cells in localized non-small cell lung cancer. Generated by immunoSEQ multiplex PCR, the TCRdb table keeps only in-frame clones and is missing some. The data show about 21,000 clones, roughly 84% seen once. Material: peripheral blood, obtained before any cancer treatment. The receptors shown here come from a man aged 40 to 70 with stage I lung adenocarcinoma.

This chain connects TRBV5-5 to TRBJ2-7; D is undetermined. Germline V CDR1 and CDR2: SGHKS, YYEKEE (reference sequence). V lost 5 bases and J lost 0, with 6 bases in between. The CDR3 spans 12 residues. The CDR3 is CASSSVSYEQYF. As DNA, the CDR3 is TGTGCCAGCAGTTCTGTCTCCTACGAGCAGTACTTC.

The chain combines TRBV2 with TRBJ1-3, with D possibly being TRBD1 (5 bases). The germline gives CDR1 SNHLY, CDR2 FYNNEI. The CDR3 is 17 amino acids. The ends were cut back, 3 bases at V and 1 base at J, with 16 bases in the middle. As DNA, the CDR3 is TGTGCCAGCAGTGAGGAGCGGGGCTTCGGGTCTGGAAACACCATATATTTT. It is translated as CASSEERGFGSGNTIYF. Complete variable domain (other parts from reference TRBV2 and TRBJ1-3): EPEVTQTPSHQVTQMGQEVILRCVPISNHLYFYWYRQILGQKVEFLVSFYNNEISEKSEIFDDQFSVERPDGSNFTLKIRSTKLEDSAMYFCASSEERGFGSGNTIYFGEGSWLTVV.

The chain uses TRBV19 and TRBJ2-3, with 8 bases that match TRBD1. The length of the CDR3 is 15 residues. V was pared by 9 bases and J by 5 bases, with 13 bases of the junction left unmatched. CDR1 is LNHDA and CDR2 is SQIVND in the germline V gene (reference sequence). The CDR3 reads CASDKTGVGKDTQYF. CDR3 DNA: TGTGCCAGCGACAAGACAGGGGTGGGGAAAGATACGCAGTATTTT.

CDR3 coding DNA: TGTGCCAGCTCACCAACTTCGGAGGGACAGACTCAGTTCTTC. Translation gives CASSPTSEGQTQFF. This sequence joins TRBV18 and TRBJ2-1; D may be TRBD1 (7 bases). Per the germline V gene, CDR1 is KGHSH and CDR2 is LQKENI. Trimming left V 2 bases short and J 13 bases short, with 18 bases between. The CDR3 sequence is 14 residues long.

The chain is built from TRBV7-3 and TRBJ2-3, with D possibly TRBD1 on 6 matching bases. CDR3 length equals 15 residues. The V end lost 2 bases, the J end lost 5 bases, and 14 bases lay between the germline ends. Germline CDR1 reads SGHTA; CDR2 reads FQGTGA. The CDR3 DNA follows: TGTGCCAGCAGCTTAGCAGGGGATGAAAAAGATACGCAGTATTTT. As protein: CASSLAGDEKDTQYF.

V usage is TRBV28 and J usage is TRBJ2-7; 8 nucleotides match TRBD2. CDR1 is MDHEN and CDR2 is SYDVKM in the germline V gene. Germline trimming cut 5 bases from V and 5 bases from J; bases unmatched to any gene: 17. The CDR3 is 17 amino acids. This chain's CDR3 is CASSMSRPGLVRHEQYF. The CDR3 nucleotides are TGTGCCAGCAGTATGTCCAGACCGGGACTAGTACGCCACGAGCAGTACTTC.

CDR3: CASSEYRAGTDTQYF. CDR3 DNA: TGTGCCAGCAGTGAATACCGGGCTGGTACAGATACGCAGTATTTT. The chain recombines TRBV6-1 with TRBJ2-3; D gene unclear. Germline V gene sequence: CDR1 MNHNS, CDR2 SASEGT. There are 15 residues in the CDR3. V dropped 2 bases and J dropped 3 bases, with 12 bases sitting between them.

For the CDR3, the DNA is TGTGCCAGCAGTGATTATGGCGGTCTTTACGAGCAGTACTTC. Amino acid sequence: CASSDYGGLYEQYF. J is TRBJ2-7 and V is TRBV2; no reliable D call. The germline V gene encodes CDR1 SNHLY and CDR2 FYNNEI. The CDR3 spans 14 residues. V lost 3 bases and J 4 bases, leaving 13 bases between the germline ends.

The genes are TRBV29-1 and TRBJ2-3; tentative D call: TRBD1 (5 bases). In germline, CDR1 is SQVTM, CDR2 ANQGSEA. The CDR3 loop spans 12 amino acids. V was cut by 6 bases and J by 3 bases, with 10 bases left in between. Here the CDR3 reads CSVDQGTDTQYF. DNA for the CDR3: TGCAGCGTCGACCAGGGAACAGATACGCAGTATTTT.

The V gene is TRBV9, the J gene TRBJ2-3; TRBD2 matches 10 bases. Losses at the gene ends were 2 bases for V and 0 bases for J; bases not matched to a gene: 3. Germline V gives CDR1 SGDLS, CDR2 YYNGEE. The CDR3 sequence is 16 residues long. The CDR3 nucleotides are TGTGCCAGCAGCGTCACTAGCGGGGAGAGCACAGATACGCAGTATTTT. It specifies CASSVTSGESTDTQYF.

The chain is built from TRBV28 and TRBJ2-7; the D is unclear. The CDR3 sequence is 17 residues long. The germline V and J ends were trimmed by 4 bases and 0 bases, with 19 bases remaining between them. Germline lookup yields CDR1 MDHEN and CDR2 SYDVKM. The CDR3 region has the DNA TGTGCCAGCAGTTCCAATACCTGGACGGTAAGCTCCTACGAGCAGTACTTC. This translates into CASSSNTWTVSSYEQYF.

In DNA form, the CDR3 reads TGCGCCAGCAGCTTGGTCCCGGACCAAGAGACCCAGTACTTC. The encoded protein is CASSLVPDQETQYF. The chain carries TRBV5-1 and TRBJ2-5; D uncertain. CDR1 is SGHRS, CDR2 YFSETQ, per germline. CDR3 size: 14 residues. V dropped 0 bases and J dropped 0 bases, with 6 bases sitting between them.

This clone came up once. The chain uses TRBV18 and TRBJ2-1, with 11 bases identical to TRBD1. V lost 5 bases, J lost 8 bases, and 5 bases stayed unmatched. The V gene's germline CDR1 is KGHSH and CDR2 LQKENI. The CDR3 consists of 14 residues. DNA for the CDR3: TGTGCCAGCTCATCGGACAGGGGGCAGGATGAGCAGTTCTTC. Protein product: CASSSDRGQDEQFF.

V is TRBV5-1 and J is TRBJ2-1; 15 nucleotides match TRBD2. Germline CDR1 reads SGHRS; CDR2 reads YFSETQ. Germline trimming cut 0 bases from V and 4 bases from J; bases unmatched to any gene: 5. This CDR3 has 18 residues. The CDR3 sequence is CASSLGTSGRARYNEQFF. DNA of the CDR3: TGCGCCAGCAGCTTGGGGACTAGCGGGAGGGCCCGTTACAATGAGCAGTTCTTC.

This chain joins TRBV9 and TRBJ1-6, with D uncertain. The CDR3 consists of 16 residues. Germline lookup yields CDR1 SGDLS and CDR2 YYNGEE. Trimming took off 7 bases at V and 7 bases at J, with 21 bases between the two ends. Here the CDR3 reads CASGPMTGRRNSPLHF. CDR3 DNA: TGTGCCAGCGGACCCATGACCGGGAGAAGGAATTCACCCCTCCACTTT.

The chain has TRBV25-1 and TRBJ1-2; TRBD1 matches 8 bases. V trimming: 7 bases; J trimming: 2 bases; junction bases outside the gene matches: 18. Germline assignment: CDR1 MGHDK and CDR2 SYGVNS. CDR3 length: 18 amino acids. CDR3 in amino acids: CASTPSSIGQGQNYGYTF. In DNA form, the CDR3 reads TGTGCCAGCACCCCAAGCTCGATTGGACAGGGACAAAACTATGGCTACACCTTC.

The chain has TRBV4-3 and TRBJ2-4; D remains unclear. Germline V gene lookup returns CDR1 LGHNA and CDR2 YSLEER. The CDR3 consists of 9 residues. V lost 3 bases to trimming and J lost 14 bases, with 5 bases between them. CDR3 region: CASSHPKYF. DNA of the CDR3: TGCGCCAGCAGCCATCCTAAGTACTTC.

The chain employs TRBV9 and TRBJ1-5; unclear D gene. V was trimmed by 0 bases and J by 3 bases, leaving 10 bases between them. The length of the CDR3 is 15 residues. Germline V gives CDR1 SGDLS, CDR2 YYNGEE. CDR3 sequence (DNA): TGTGCCAGCAGCGTAGGTCTGTACCCCAATCAGCCCCAGCATTTT. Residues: CASSVGLYPNQPQHF. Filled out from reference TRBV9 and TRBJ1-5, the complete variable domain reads DSGVTQTPKHLITATGQRVTLRCSPRSGDLSVYWYQQSLDQGLQFLIQYYNGEERAKGNILERFSAQQFPDLHSELNLSSLELGDSALYFCASSVGLYPNQPQHFGDGTRLSIL.

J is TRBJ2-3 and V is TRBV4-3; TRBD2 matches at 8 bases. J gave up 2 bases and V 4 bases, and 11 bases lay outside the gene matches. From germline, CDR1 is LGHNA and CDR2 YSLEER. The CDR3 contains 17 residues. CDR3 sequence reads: CASSPQPVSGDTDTQYF. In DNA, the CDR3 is TGCGCCAGCAGCCCACAGCCGGTTAGCGGGGACACAGATACGCAGTATTTT.

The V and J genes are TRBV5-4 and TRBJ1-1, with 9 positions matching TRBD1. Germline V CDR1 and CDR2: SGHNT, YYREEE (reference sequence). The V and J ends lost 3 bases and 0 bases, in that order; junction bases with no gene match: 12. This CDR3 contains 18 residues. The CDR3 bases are TGTGCCAGCAGCTCGAAGATGGACAGGGGCCTCATGAACACTGAAGCTTTCTTT. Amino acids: CASSSKMDRGLMNTEAFF.

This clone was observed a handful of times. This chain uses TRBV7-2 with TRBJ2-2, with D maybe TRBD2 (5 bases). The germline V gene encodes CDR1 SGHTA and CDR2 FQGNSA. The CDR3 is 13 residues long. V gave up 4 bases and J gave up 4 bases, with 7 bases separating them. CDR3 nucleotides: TGTGCCAGCAGCTACGGAGGCACCGGGGAGCTGTTTTTT. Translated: CASSYGGTGELFF.

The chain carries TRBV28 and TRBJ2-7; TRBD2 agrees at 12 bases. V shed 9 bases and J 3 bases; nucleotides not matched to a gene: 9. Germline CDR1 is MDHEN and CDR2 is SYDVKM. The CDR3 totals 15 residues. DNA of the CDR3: TGTGCCAGTACTAGCGGGAGGCCCGTGGACTACGAGCAGTACTTC. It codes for CASTSGRPVDYEQYF.

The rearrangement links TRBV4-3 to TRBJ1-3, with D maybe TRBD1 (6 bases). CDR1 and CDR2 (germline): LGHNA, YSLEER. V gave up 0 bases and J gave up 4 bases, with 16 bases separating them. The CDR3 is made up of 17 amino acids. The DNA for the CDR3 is TGCGCCAGCAGCCAAGACCTACAAAGGGGGTACGGAAACACCATATATTTT. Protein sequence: CASSQDLQRGYGNTIYF.

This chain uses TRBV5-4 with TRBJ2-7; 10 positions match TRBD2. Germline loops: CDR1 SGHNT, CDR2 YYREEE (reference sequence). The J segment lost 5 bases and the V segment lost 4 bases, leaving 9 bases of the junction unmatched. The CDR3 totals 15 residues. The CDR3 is CASSLTAGGLNEQYF. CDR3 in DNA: TGTGCCAGCAGCCTAACAGCGGGAGGGTTGAACGAGCAGTACTTC.

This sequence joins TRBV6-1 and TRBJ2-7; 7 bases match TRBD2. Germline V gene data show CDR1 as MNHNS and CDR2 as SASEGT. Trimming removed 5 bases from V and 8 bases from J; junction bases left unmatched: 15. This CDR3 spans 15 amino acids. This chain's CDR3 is CASSFNRGDFMKQYF. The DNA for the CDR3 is TGTGCCAGCAGTTTTAACCGGGGGGACTTTATGAAGCAGTACTTC.